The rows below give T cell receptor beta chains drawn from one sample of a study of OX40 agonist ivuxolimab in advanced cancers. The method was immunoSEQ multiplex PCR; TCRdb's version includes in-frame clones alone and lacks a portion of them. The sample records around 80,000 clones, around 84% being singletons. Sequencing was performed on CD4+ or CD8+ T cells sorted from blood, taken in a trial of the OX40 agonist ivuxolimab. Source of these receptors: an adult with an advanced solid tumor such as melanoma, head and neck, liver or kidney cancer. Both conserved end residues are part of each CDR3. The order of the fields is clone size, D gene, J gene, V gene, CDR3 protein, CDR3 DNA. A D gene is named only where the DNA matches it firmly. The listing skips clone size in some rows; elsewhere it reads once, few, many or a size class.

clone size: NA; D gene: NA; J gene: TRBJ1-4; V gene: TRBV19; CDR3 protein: CASGRPTVTHEKLFF; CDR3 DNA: TGTGCCAGTGGGAGGCCCACAGTGACCCATGAAAAACTGTTTTTT
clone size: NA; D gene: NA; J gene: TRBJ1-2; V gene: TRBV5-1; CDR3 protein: CASSDSSNGYTF; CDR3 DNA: TGCGCCAGCAGCGACAGCTCGAATGGCTACACCTTC
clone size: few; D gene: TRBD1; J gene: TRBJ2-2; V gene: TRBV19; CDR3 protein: CAILGQPGELFF; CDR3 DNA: TGTGCCATATTGGGACAGCCAGGGGAGCTGTTTTTT
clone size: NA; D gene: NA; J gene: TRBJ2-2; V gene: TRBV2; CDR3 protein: CASSEAITSGGELFF; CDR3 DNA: TGTGCCAGCAGTGAAGCGATAACTTCCGGAGGGGAGCTGTTTTTT
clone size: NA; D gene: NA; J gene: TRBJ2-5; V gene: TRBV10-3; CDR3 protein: CAIMDPAGGQETQYF; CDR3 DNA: TGTGCCATCATGGACCCGGCAGGGGGGCAAGAGACCCAGTACTTC
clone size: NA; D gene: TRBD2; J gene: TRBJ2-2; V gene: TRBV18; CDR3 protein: CASSPFPSGGTSGELFF; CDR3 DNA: TGTGCCAGCTCACCATTTCCGAGCGGGGGTACCTCCGGGGAGCTGTTTTTT
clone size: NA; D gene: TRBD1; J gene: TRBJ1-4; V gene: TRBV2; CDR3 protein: CASSLRDRGNEKLFF; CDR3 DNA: TGTGCCAGCAGTTTAAGGGACAGGGGGAATGAAAAACTGTTTTTT
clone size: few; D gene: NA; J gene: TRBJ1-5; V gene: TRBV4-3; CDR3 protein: CASSQDTRGNQPQHF; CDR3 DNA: TGCGCCAGCAGCCAAGATACAAGGGGCAATCAGCCCCAGCATTTT
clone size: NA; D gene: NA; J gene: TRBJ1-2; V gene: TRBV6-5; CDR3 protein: CASSDPGRDYGYTF; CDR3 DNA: TGTGCCAGCAGTGATCCGGGGAGGGACTATGGCTACACCTTC
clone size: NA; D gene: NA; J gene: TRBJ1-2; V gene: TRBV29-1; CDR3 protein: CSAGTDYGYTF; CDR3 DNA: TGCAGCGCTGGGACCGACTATGGCTACACCTTC
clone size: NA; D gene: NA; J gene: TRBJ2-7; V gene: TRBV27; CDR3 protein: CASSFTWTYSYEQYF; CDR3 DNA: TGTGCCAGCAGCTTTACATGGACCTACTCCTACGAGCAGTACTTC
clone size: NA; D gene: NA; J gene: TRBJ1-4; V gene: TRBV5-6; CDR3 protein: CASSLADSEKLFF; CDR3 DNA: TGTGCCAGCAGCTTGGCGGATAGTGAAAAACTGTTTTTT
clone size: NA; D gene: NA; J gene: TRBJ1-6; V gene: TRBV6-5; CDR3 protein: CASSYEAGDNSPLHF; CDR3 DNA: TGTGCCAGCAGTTACGAGGCGGGGGATAATTCACCCCTCCACTTT
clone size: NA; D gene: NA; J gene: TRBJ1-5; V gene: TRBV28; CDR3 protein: CASSLLLGSNQPQHF; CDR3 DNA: TGTGCCAGCAGTTTGCTATTAGGTAGCAATCAGCCCCAGCATTTT
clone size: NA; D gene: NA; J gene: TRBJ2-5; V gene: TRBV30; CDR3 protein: CAWSGRGETQYF; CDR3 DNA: TGTGCCTGGAGTGGCAGGGGAGAGACCCAGTACTTC
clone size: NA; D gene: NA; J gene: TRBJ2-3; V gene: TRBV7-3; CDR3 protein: CASSLTGSVDTQYF; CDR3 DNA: TGTGCCAGCAGCTTAACCGGCTCCGTAGATACGCAGTATTTT
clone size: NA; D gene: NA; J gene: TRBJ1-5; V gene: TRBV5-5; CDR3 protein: CASSLAGAGNQPQHF; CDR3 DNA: TGTGCCAGCAGCTTGGCTGGGGCTGGGAATCAGCCCCAGCATTTT
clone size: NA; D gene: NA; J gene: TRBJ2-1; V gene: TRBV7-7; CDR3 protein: CASSSLADYNEQFF; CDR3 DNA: TGTGCCAGCAGCTCCCTTGCGGACTACAATGAGCAGTTCTTC
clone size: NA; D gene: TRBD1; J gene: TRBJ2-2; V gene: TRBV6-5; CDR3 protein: CASSPGTGSTGELFF; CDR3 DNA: TGTGCCAGCAGTCCCGGGACAGGGAGCACCGGGGAGCTGTTTTTT
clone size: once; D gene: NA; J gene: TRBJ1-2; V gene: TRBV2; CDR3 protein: CASSELEGVGGYTF; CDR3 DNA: TGTGCCAGCAGTGAACTGGAGGGGGTAGGTGGCTACACCTTC
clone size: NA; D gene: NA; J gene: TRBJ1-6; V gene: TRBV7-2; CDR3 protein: CASSRRQDSPLHF; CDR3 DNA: TGTGCCAGCAGCCGCCGACAGGATTCACCCCTCCACTTT
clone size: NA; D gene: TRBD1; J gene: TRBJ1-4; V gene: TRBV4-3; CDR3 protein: CASSQDLTGGNEKLFF; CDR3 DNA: TGCGCCAGCAGCCAAGATCTTACAGGGGGCAATGAAAAACTGTTTTTT
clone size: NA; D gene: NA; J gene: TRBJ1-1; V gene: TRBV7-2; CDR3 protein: CASSSQMGGNTEAFF; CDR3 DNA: TGTGCCAGCAGCTCCCAAATGGGAGGGAACACTGAAGCTTTCTTT
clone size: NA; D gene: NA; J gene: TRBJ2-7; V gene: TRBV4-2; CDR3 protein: CASSQEGTLIYEQYF; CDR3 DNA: TGTGCCAGCAGCCAAGAAGGGACACTTATCTACGAGCAGTACTTC
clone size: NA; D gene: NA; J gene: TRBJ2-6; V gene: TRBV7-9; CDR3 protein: CASSLGGSGANVLTF; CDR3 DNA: TGTGCCAGCAGCTTAGGGGGGTCCGGGGCCAACGTCCTGACTTTC
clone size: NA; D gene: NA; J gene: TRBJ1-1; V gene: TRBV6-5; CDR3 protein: CASSSITGNTEAFF; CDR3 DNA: TGTGCCAGCAGTTCGATAACAGGGAACACTGAAGCTTTCTTT
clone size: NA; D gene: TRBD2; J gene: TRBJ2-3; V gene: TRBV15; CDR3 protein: CATSRGASGGSTDTQYF; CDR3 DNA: TGTGCCACCAGCAGAGGGGCTAGCGGGGGGAGCACAGATACGCAGTATTTT
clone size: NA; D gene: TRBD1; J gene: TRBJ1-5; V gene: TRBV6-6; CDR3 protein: CASSDQGGNQPQHF; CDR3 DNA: TGTGCCAGCAGTGACCAGGGGGGCAATCAGCCCCAGCATTTT
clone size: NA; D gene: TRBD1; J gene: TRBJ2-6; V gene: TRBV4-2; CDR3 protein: CASSRDRASGANVLTF; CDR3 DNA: TGTGCCAGCAGCCGAGACAGGGCTAGTGGGGCCAACGTCCTGACTTTC
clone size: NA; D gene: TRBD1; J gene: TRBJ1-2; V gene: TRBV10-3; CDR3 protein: CAISPGQNRYGYTF; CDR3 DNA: TGTGCCATCAGCCCGGGACAGAATCGCTATGGCTACACCTTC
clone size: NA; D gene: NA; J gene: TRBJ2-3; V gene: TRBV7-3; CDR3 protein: CASSLASPTDTQYF; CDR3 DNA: TGTGCCAGCAGCTTAGCCAGCCCCACAGATACGCAGTATTTT